Sequencing of this T cell receptor (beta chain) was carried out in a study of blood T cell repertoires in COVID-19. Turning to the study itself: The United States, Italy and Spain provided the acute and convalescent COVID-19 samples. Sources were T cells, B-cell-depleted T cells, or PBMCs; the material itself was cDNA or gDNA.

Germline V gene data show CDR1 as SNHLY and CDR2 as FYNNEI. The CDR3 consists of 14 residues. V shed 3 bases, J shed 6 bases, and the junction held 3 bases outside the gene matches. Sequenced by immunoSEQ multiplex PCR; TCRdb stores in-frame clones only, minus some. The sample carries about 210,000 clones, around four fifths recorded once. Specimen: peripheral blood. The sequence derives from a woman aged 70-85 years with COVID-19, enrolled during active disease. V and J are TRBV2 and TRBJ2-7, with 12 bases lining up with TRBD1. Here the CDR3 DNA reads TGTGCCAGCAGTGACCGGGACAGGGGGCGCGAGCAGTACTTC. Its protein product is CASSDRDRGREQYF.